The sequence of this T cell receptor beta chain was determined in a study of control samples from healthy donors and cancer patients. TCRdb's table, derived via immunoSEQ multiplex PCR, lists solely in-frame clones and lacks some. Here the sample spans some 100,000 clones, more than 80% being singletons. The receptor was isolated from a man aged 18 to 35 in good health. The material sequenced was blood.

CDR3 amino acids: CASSLLSGFYEQYF. The CDR3, as DNA: TGTGCCAGCAGTTTATTGTCAGGGTTCTACGAGCAGTACTTC. This chain links TRBV27 with TRBJ2-7, with a possible D match to TRBD1 (5 bases). CDR3 length: 14 residues. Germline CDR1 MNHEY, CDR2 SMNVEV (reference sequence). V lost 1 base to trimming and J lost 3 bases, with 10 bases between them.